The 6 T cell receptor beta chains given below trace back to one sample, sequenced in a study of T cell repertoires in cytomegalovirus infection. MiXCR, run by TCRdb on the reads, gives a single entry per CDR3 protein. The sample lists under 200,000 distinct CDR3 sequences, 8.5% to 10% seen once, with about 4.2% in the top ten. The specimen sequenced was PBMCs. These receptors were collected from a human donor in good health (CMV status not recorded). Some clones in this sample may be carry-over from other donors' samples.

This clonotype was recorded at least ten times. This rearrangement joins TRBV7-9 to TRBJ2-1; D ambiguous. Germline V CDR1 and CDR2: SEHNR, FQNEAQ (reference sequence). Trimming pared 4 bases from V and 6 bases from J, leaving 4 bases between. This CDR3 region has 11 residues. CDR3 sequence: CASSSGNEQFF. The DNA of the CDR3 is TGTGCCAGCAGCTCAGGCAATGAGCAGTTCTTC.

The chain links TRBV5-1 to TRBJ2-7; D is tentatively TRBD1 or TRBD2 (6 bases each). CDR3 size: 17 residues. Looked up from germline, CDR1 is SGHRS and CDR2 is YFSETQ. Trimming stripped 4 bases from V and 1 base from J, with 21 bases between. The CDR3 coding sequence is TGCGCCAGCAGCCCGACGGGGGCGGCGGGGACTTCCTACGAGCAGTACTTC. Protein product: CASSPTGAAGTSYEQYF. The full variable domain, its missing parts supplied by reference TRBV5-1 and TRBJ2-7, is KAGVTQTPRYLIKTRGQQVTLSCSPISGHRSVSWYQQTPGQGLQFLFEYFSETQRNKGNFPGRFSGRQFSNSRSEMNVSTLELGDSALYLCASSPTGAAGTSYEQYFGPGTRLTVT.

At least ten counts were recorded for this clonotype. The J gene is TRBJ2-7, the V gene TRBV20-1; D could derive from TRBD1 or TRBD2 (5 bases each). CDR3 length: 14 amino acids. V was shortened by 2 bases and J by 0 bases, with 11 bases between the two germline ends. Germline assignment: CDR1 DFQATT and CDR2 SNEGSKA (reference sequence). This chain's CDR3 is CSARRDPSSYEQYF. The CDR3 nucleotides are TGCAGTGCTAGAAGGGACCCCAGCTCCTACGAGCAGTACTTC.

CDR3 nucleotides: TGCAGTGCTCCGACAGGGCATAGCTCCTATAATTCACCCCTCCACTTT. Translated, it gives CSAPTGHSSYNSPLHF. V is TRBV20-1 and J is TRBJ1-6, with 7 bases fitting TRBD1. V lost 5 bases and J lost 0; bases outside the gene matches: 7. In germline, CDR1 is DFQATT, CDR2 SNEGSKA (reference sequence). CDR3 length equals 16 residues.

In this sample, this clonotype turned up a few times. This chain links TRBV28 with TRBJ1-2; 10 bases align to TRBD1. The CDR3 sequence is 14 residues long. Germline V lookup: CDR1 MDHEN, CDR2 SYDVKM. Trimming cost V 6 bases and J 0 bases; bases outside gene matches: 1. Here the CDR3 DNA reads TGTGCCAGCAGCGGGACAGGGGCTAACTATGGCTACACCTTC. Its translation is CASSGTGANYGYTF.

In its sample, this clonotype was seen many times. The chain has TRBV7-2 and TRBJ1-6, with a weak D call TRBD1 (6 bases). The CDR3 totals 17 residues. Germline CDR1 and CDR2: SGHTA and FQGNSA. The V gene lost 5 bases and the J gene lost 0 bases, with 14 bases spanning the gap. Here the CDR3 reads CASSPQGSSSYNSPLHF. CDR3 nucleotides: TGTGCCAGCAGCCCACAGGGCAGCAGCTCCTATAATTCACCCCTCCACTTT.